The sequence of this T cell receptor beta chain was determined in a study of T cells in Graves' hyperthyroidism and ophthalmopathy. Authors of the study amplified TCR beta CDR3 regions from RNA transcripts. Using the HTBI primer set, a first-round RT-PCR was run on the TCR CDR3. One entry per CDR3 protein, called by TCRdb with MiXCR from the multiplex PCR reads. This table has 490,000 or so distinct CDR3 sequences, under 25% appearing once. From approximately 9.5 ml of fresh peripheral blood, PBMCs were isolated. The CDR3 runs 15 residues. Germline values: CDR1 SNHLY, CDR2 FYNNEI. Deletions cut 2 bases from V and 2 bases from J, with 12 bases between.

The receptor was derived from a woman in her seventies with Graves' ophthalmopathy. The sequenced material came from blood. This chain connects TRBV2 to TRBJ2-5; no definite D call. CDR3 in amino acids: CASSESTIRQETQYF. DNA for the CDR3: TGTGCCAGCAGTGAATCCACTATCAGACAAGAGACCCAGTACTTC.